Included here is one T cell receptor (beta chain) sequence, with context. Its antigen is unknown. The rectum was sampled with one to two pinch biopsies at colonoscopy. The CDR3 loop spans 15 amino acids. The germline V gene encodes CDR1 SGDLS and CDR2 YYNGEE. J lost 2 bases, V lost 0 bases, and 5 bases had no gene match. The assay was immunoSEQ multiplex PCR, and TCRdb's table has in-frame clones only and misses some. The sample has 30,000 to 35,000 clones, about three quarters seen once. The sample is drawn from a study of pediatric ulcerative colitis. Study-wide results and limits: Acute severe colitis showed lower rectal diversity from clonal expansions.

V gene TRBV9 combines with J gene TRBJ2-7, with 7 bases identical to TRBD2. The sample comprised gut tissue. This clonotype was obtained from a boy aged 5 to 17 with mild ulcerative colitis. CDR3 DNA sequence: TGTGCCAGCAGCGTAGCCGCGGGGGTCCCCTACGAGCAGTACTTC. Its translation is CASSVAAGVPYEQYF.